Shown below are 16 T cell receptor beta chains from a single sample sequenced in a study of T cells in Graves' hyperthyroidism and ophthalmopathy (dated by TCRdb to between 2017 and 2020). Library generation was performed with multiplex PCR. Sequencing took place on an Illumina HiSeq 2000. TCR beta CDR3 regions were amplified from RNA transcripts. The first round of RT-PCR for the TCR CDR3 was performed with the HTBI primer set and the Qiagen OneStep RT-PCR kit. TCRdb reprocessing: public reads trimmed at Q25 with fastp, clones called with MiXCR, in-frame beta chains kept. Entries are consolidated by CDR3 protein sequence, retaining the most common genes and DNA. The sample includes 130,000 or so distinct CDR3 sequences, with more than 20% observed a single time. The ten largest clones add up to around two thirds of the sample. Sequencing was performed on blood. These receptors were collected from a woman aged 50 to 60 with Graves' hyperthyroidism that later progressed to Graves' ophthalmopathy.

CDR3: CASSPLESGYTF. CDR3 DNA: TGTGCCAGCTCACCATTGGAGTCCGGCTACACCTTC. This chain joins TRBV18 and TRBJ1-2; D not certain. The CDR3 totals 12 residues. Deletions cut 2 bases from V and 8 bases from J, with 9 bases between. Germline V gene data show CDR1 as KGHSH and CDR2 as LQKENI.

This clonotype showed up many times. The chain uses TRBV7-8 and TRBJ1-1, with 11 nucleotides matching TRBD1. J was trimmed by 4 bases and V by 6 bases; bases with no gene match: 16. The germline gives CDR1 SGHVS, CDR2 FQNEAQ. There are 18 residues in the CDR3. The CDR3 region has the DNA TGTGCCAGCAGTCCGACATCCGGGACAGGGGGTGATCCCACTGAAGCTTTCTTT. This gives the protein CASSPTSGTGGDPTEAFF.

The V and J genes are TRBV18 and TRBJ2-3, with unresolved D. The ends were cut back, 3 bases at V and 2 bases at J, with 6 bases in the middle. The CDR3 totals 13 residues. The germline gives CDR1 KGHSH, CDR2 LQKENI. CDR3 coding DNA: TGTGCCAGCTCACCGGAACTCACAGATACGCAGTATTTT. Translated, it gives CASSPELTDTQYF.

The chain links TRBV29-1 to TRBJ2-7, with a weak D call TRBD1 (5 bases). The CDR3 contains 13 residues. Trimming took off 5 bases at V and 4 bases at J, with 15 bases between the two ends. Looked up from germline, CDR1 is SQVTM and CDR2 is ANQGSEA. This chain's CDR3 is CSVRTEGVYEQYF. CDR3 in DNA: TGCAGCGTTCGTACGGAAGGGGTGTACGAGCAGTACTTC.

This clonotype was seen ten or more times. CDR3 sequence: CASSQGAGASYEQYF. In nucleotides, the CDR3 is TGTGCCAGCAGCCAGGGAGCGGGAGCGAGCTACGAGCAGTACTTC. The J gene is TRBJ2-7, the V gene TRBV3-1; 8 bases match TRBD2. This CDR3 is 15 amino acids long. The V gene end was trimmed by 3 bases and the J gene end by 3 bases; junction bases not matched to a gene: 7. Germline CDR1 and CDR2: LGHDT and YNNKEL (reference sequence).

This clonotype was picked up many times. The chain has TRBV2 and TRBJ1-6, with D unclear. Trimming removed 8 bases at V and 8 bases at J, with 16 bases between. CDR3 length: 14 residues. The V gene's germline CDR1 is SNHLY and CDR2 FYNNEI. DNA of the CDR3: TGTGCCAGCTCAAGCCACGCACAAGATTCACCCCTCCACTTT. Its translation is CASSSHAQDSPLHF.

The genes are TRBV18 and TRBJ2-1, with unresolved D. In germline, CDR1 is KGHSH, CDR2 LQKENI. V dropped 0 bases and J dropped 8 bases, with 11 bases sitting between them. This CDR3 spans 14 amino acids. The CDR3 spells CASSPPNYQDEQFF. The DNA of the CDR3 is TGTGCCAGCTCACCACCGAATTATCAGGATGAGCAGTTCTTC.

This clonotype was recorded at least ten times. This chain joins TRBV14 and TRBJ1-1; D unresolved. CDR1 and CDR2 from the germline V gene are SGHDN and FVKESK. V was trimmed by 1 base and J by 0 bases, leaving 6 bases between them. CDR3 length equals 14 residues. The CDR3 region is CASSQAGMNTEAFF. The CDR3 bases are TGTGCCAGCAGCCAAGCCGGGATGAACACTGAAGCTTTCTTT.

This clonotype occurred many times. The V gene is TRBV7-3, the J gene TRBJ2-3; 8 nucleotides line up with TRBD2. The ends lost 1 base at V and 7 bases at J; junction bases unmatched: 10. This CDR3 region has 16 residues. The germline CDR1 and CDR2 sequences are SGHTA and FQGTGA. The CDR3 region has the DNA TGTGCCAGCAGCTTAAAAAAGCGGGAGTCCTTGTATACGCAGTATTTT. Protein product: CASSLKKRESLYTQYF. Full variable domain (remainder filled in from reference TRBV7-3 and TRBJ2-3): GAGVSQTPSNKVTEKGKYVELRCDPISGHTALYWYRQSLGQGPEFLIYFQGTGAADDSGLPNDRFFAVRPEGSVSTLKIQRTERGDSAVYLCASSLKKRESLYTQYFGPGTRLTVL.

This clonotype appeared many times. The V call is TRBV11-2, the J call TRBJ2-1; possibly TRBD1 for D (5 bases). Germline V gene sequence: CDR1 SGHAT, CDR2 FQNNGV. This CDR3 is built from 14 residues. The V end was cut by 3 bases, the J end by 2 bases, with 8 bases between. Here the CDR3 reads CASSFKGAYNEQFF. Here the CDR3 DNA reads TGTGCCAGCAGCTTCAAAGGGGCCTACAATGAGCAGTTCTTC.

V and J are TRBV2 and TRBJ2-5; 7 nucleotides line up with TRBD1. The germline V gene has CDR1 SNHLY and CDR2 FYNNEI. J was trimmed by 5 bases and V by 11 bases; bases with no gene match: 11. This CDR3 region has 13 residues. The CDR3, as DNA: TGTGCCGCGGCCAGGGGGTTCCGCGAGACCCAGTACTTC. This translates into CAAARGFRETQYF.

In this sample, this clonotype turned up many times. V usage is TRBV11-2 and J usage is TRBJ2-1; no clear D gene. Germline V gives CDR1 SGHAT, CDR2 FQNNGV. The V and J ends lost 7 bases and 2 bases respectively, with 9 bases between them. This CDR3 has 13 residues. This CDR3 is CASNPGAYNEQFF. The DNA for the CDR3 is TGTGCCAGCAACCCAGGAGCCTACAATGAGCAGTTCTTC.

This clonotype was seen many times. The gene calls are TRBV27 and TRBJ2-5; 9 bases fit TRBD2. With 6 bases clipped from V and 1 base from J, the junction kept 3 bases outside the gene matches. The CDR3 consists of 14 residues. CDR1 is MNHEY and CDR2 is SMNVEV in the germline V gene (reference sequence). The CDR3 reads CASRRTSVQETQYF. For the CDR3, the DNA is TGTGCCAGCAGGCGGACTAGCGTCCAAGAGACCCAGTACTTC.

This clonotype was counted between two and nine times. CDR3 coding DNA: TGTGCCAGCAGCCGGACATACAATCAGCCCCAGCATTTT. Translation gives CASSRTYNQPQHF. The chain recombines TRBV12-3 or TRBV12-4 with TRBJ1-5, with TRBD1 as a possible D gene (5 bases). The V and J ends lost 6 bases and 3 bases respectively, with 9 bases between them. CDR3 length: 13 amino acids.

This clonotype appeared many times. V and J are TRBV11-2 and TRBJ2-7, with D maybe TRBD1 (6 bases). Trimming pared 5 bases from V and 5 bases from J, leaving 19 bases between. Germline V gives CDR1 SGHAT, CDR2 FQNNGV. The CDR3 totals 15 residues. CDR3 in DNA: TGTGCCAGCAGCCGCCATACAGGGACCCCCAACGAGCAGTACTTC. Translated: CASSRHTGTPNEQYF.

At least ten counts were recorded for this clonotype. The V call is TRBV2, the J call TRBJ2-3; no clear D gene. Germline loops: CDR1 SNHLY, CDR2 FYNNEI. The CDR3 is 13 amino acids. Trimming took off 7 bases at V and 2 bases at J, with 10 bases between the two ends. The CDR3 DNA reads as TGTGCCAGCAACCCGCAGAACACAGATACGCAGTATTTT. Translation gives CASNPQNTDTQYF.